The 10 T cell receptor beta chains presented below share a single source sample, sequenced in a study of blood T cell repertoires in COVID-19. Using immunoSEQ multiplex PCR, the repertoire was profiled, and TCRdb retains in-frame clones only, with some absent. The sample holds tens of thousands of clones; 70% to 85% are singletons and the top ten take about 5.7%. The material sequenced was peripheral blood. The origin of the receptors is a man between 50 and 59 years old with active or convalescent COVID-19.

The rearrangement uses TRBV5-4 and TRBJ2-5, with 8 nucleotides matching TRBD2. V shed 10 bases and J 1 base; nucleotides not matched to a gene: 15. The CDR3 has 16 amino acids. Germline V gene lookup returns CDR1 SGHNT and CDR2 YYREEE (reference sequence). The CDR3 bases are TGTGCCCTTCGAGAGTTCAGCAGCGGGGGCCAAGAGACCCAGTACTTC. Translation: CALREFSSGGQETQYF.

The chain uses TRBV12-3 or TRBV12-4 and TRBJ1-4; no definite D call. The CDR3 runs to 13 residues. Trimming shortened V by 1 base and J by 7 bases, and 7 bases separated the two germline ends. The CDR3 DNA reads as TGTGCCAGCAGTTTAGAAGAGAGTGAAAAACTGTTTTTT. Translating it yields CASSLEESEKLFF.

This clone was detected many times. The rearrangement joins TRBV18 to TRBJ1-6; no clear D gene. Germline V lookup: CDR1 KGHSH, CDR2 LQKENI. The V gene lost 8 bases and the J gene lost 7 bases, with 15 bases spanning the gap. The CDR3 totals 14 residues. CDR3 coding DNA: TGTGCCAGCCAGAGTTGGGTAGCCAATTCACCCCTCCACTTT. Protein product: CASQSWVANSPLHF.

This clone occurred once. The chain carries TRBV6-4 and TRBJ2-3; D is unresolved. This CDR3 has 13 amino acids. Trimming shortened V by 2 bases and J by 9 bases, and 12 bases separated the two germline ends. The germline V gene encodes CDR1 MRHNA and CDR2 SNTAGT. CDR3 DNA: TGTGCCAGCAGTGACGATTGGGCTTCCACGCAGTATTTT. This sequence encodes CASSDDWASTQYF.

The chain employs TRBV3-1 (or the pseudogene TRBV3-2) and TRBJ2-3, with TRBD2 matching over 7 bases. The CDR3 sequence is 17 residues long. V shed 4 bases and J 7 bases; nucleotides not matched to a gene: 17. Germline V gene data show CDR1 as LGHDT and CDR2 as YNNKEL (reference sequence). CDR3: CASSPVRGTRGGYTQYF. CDR3 coding DNA: TGTGCCAGCAGCCCGGTGCGGGGGACCCGGGGAGGTTATACGCAGTATTTT.

The chain couples TRBV5-4 to TRBJ2-3; 9 bases fit TRBD2. Germline CDR1 SGHNT, CDR2 YYREEE (reference sequence). The CDR3 is 16 amino acids. Trimming cost V 4 bases and J 3 bases; bases outside gene matches: 9. The DNA for the CDR3 is TGTGCCAGCAGCCGCCTGGCGGGGGGGCAGACAGATACGCAGTATTTT. Translated: CASSRLAGGQTDTQYF.

This chain links TRBV4-3 with TRBJ2-2, with unresolved D. CDR3 size: 16 residues. Trimming stripped 1 base from V and 5 bases from J, with 14 bases between. Germline loops: CDR1 LGHNA, CDR2 YSLEER. The CDR3, as DNA: TGCGCCAGCAGCCAAGTGGTTGGTTACGGGACCGGGGAGCTGTTTTTT. Protein product: CASSQVVGYGTGELFF.

This clone was counted between two and nine times. V usage is TRBV7-3 and J usage is TRBJ2-2; D is ambiguous. V gave up 6 bases and J gave up 5 bases, with 16 bases separating them. The CDR3 has 15 residues. Germline values: CDR1 SGHTA, CDR2 FQGTGA. The CDR3 protein is CASSSSGASTGELFF. CDR3 DNA sequence: TGTGCCAGCAGTTCCTCGGGTGCGAGTACCGGGGAGCTGTTTTTT.

The chain links TRBV7-2 to TRBJ2-7; D is undetermined. Germline CDR1 is SGHTA and CDR2 is FQGNSA. This CDR3 spans 15 amino acids. With 1 base removed from V and 0 bases from J, the gap between germline ends came to 10 bases. CDR3 coding DNA: TGTGCCAGCAGCTTAGAGACATCCTCCTCCTACGAGCAGTACTTC. It codes for CASSLETSSSYEQYF.

This CDR3 is CASSLGGGPDTQYF. The CDR3 nucleotides read TGTGCCAGCAGCTTAGGGGGGGGCCCAGATACGCAGTATTTT. The rearrangement uses TRBV7-2 and TRBJ2-3; a weak D match, TRBD2 (7 bases). V was shortened by 1 base and J by 4 bases, with 9 bases between the two germline ends. The CDR3 spans 14 residues. Germline CDR1 reads SGHTA; CDR2 reads FQGNSA.